These 22 T cell receptor beta chains were sequenced from one sample in a study of T-cell memory formation after mild COVID-19. Each CDR3 protein is one row after TCRdb ran MiXCR on the 5' RACE reads. The profile shows some 120,000 distinct CDR3 sequences, roughly 15% of them singletons. The material sequenced was PBMCs or a T cell subset sorted from them (not recorded which). These receptor sequences come from an adult woman who had mild COVID-19 (a few samples of this study predate the infection). Cell type and time point are not known.

This chain uses TRBV12-3 or TRBV12-4 with TRBJ1-1, with TRBD1 matching 9 bases. This CDR3 has 12 amino acids. J lost 4 bases, V lost 6 bases, and 0 bases had no gene match. The CDR3 bases are TGTGCCAGCAGGACAGGGGGCACTGAAGCTTTCTTT. Residues: CASRTGGTEAFF.

This clonotype was seen a handful of times. This chain links TRBV2 with TRBJ2-1; 16 nucleotides align to TRBD2. CDR3 length equals 17 residues. V shed 7 bases, J shed 1 base, and the junction held 4 bases outside the gene matches. Germline loops: CDR1 SNHLY, CDR2 FYNNEI. The CDR3 sequence is CASTGTSGRGSYNEQFF. The CDR3 coding sequence is TGTGCCAGCACCGGGACTAGCGGGAGGGGATCCTACAATGAGCAGTTCTTC.

This sequence joins TRBV6-6 and TRBJ2-5, with TRBD2 as a possible D gene (6 bases). Trimming shortened V by 6 bases and J by 5 bases, and 10 bases separated the two germline ends. CDR1 MNHNY and CDR2 SVGAGI come from the germline V gene (reference sequence). The CDR3 has 12 amino acids. The CDR3 loop reads CASSPGRETQYF. For the CDR3, the DNA is TGTGCCAGCAGCCCTGGGAGGGAGACCCAGTACTTC.

A few counts support this clonotype. In nucleotides, the CDR3 is TGCAGTGCTAGAGATCGGGTAGGGGGCGGCACAGATACGCAGTATTTT. Protein sequence: CSARDRVGGGTDTQYF. The V gene is TRBV20-1, the J gene TRBJ2-3; 7 positions agree with TRBD1. Trimming took 0 bases from V and 1 from J; bases not matched to a gene: 7. The CDR3 totals 16 residues. CDR1 is DFQATT and CDR2 is SNEGSKA in the germline V gene (reference sequence).

This clonotype was seen a handful of times. The gene calls are TRBV18 and TRBJ2-5; the D gene is possibly TRBD1 (6 bases). V gave up 3 bases and J gave up 1 base, with 6 bases separating them. Germline values: CDR1 KGHSH, CDR2 LQKENI. The CDR3 is 13 residues long. The CDR3 DNA reads TGTGCCAGCTCACCGGACAGCCAAGAGACCCAGTACTTC. Amino acid sequence: CASSPDSQETQYF. Full variable domain (rest looked up from reference TRBV18 and TRBJ2-5): NAGVMQNPRHLVRRRGQEARLRCSPMKGHSHVYWYRQLPEEGLKFMVYLQKENIIDESGMPKERFSAEFPKEGPSILRIQQVVRGDSAAYFCASSPDSQETQYFGPGTRLLVL.

The rearrangement joins TRBV18 to TRBJ2-7; 7 bases line up with TRBD1. Trimming took 3 bases from V and 6 from J; bases not matched to a gene: 5. CDR1 is KGHSH and CDR2 is LQKENI in the germline V gene. This CDR3 spans 13 amino acids. CDR3 nucleotide sequence: TGTGCCAGCTCACCCGACAGGGCAGGCGAGCAGTACTTC. Amino acids: CASSPDRAGEQYF. Supplemented by reference TRBV18 and TRBJ2-7, the full variable domain reads NAGVMQNPRHLVRRRGQEARLRCSPMKGHSHVYWYRQLPEEGLKFMVYLQKENIIDESGMPKERFSAEFPKEGPSILRIQQVVRGDSAAYFCASSPDRAGEQYFGPGTRLTVT.

This clonotype was counted ten times or more. The chain recombines TRBV5-1 with TRBJ2-7, with a tentative D call TRBD1 (5 bases). V was clipped by 4 bases and J by 2 bases, with 10 bases between them. In germline, CDR1 is SGHRS, CDR2 YFSETQ. The CDR3 runs 13 residues. CDR3 region: CASSPRQTYEQYF. The DNA of the CDR3 is TGCGCCAGCAGCCCGAGACAGACCTACGAGCAGTACTTC.

The chain links TRBV9 to TRBJ2-2; 7 bases are shared with TRBD2. J gave up 2 bases and V 0 bases, and 4 bases lay outside the gene matches. There are 16 residues in the CDR3. Germline CDR1 and CDR2: SGDLS and YYNGEE. The CDR3 DNA follows: TGTGCCAGCAGCGTAGGGGCTAGCGGAAACACCGGGGAGCTGTTTTTT. This gives the protein CASSVGASGNTGELFF. The full variable domain, completed using reference TRBV9 and TRBJ2-2, is DSGVTQTPKHLITATGQRVTLRCSPRSGDLSVYWYQQSLDQGLQFLIQYYNGEERAKGNILERFSAQQFPDLHSELNLSSLELGDSALYFCASSVGASGNTGELFFGEGSRLTVL.

The chain employs TRBV7-8 and TRBJ2-3, with 8 bases fitting TRBD2. Germline CDR1 and CDR2: SGHVS and FQNEAQ. V trimming: 5 bases; J trimming: 0 bases; junction bases outside the gene matches: 10. The CDR3 consists of 17 residues. CDR3: CASSPRLATFSTDTQYF. CDR3 DNA sequence: TGTGCCAGCAGCCCCAGACTAGCGACGTTTAGCACAGATACGCAGTATTTT. The full variable domain, in which reference TRBV7-8 and TRBJ2-3 provide the parts outside the CDR3, is GAGVSQSPRYKVAKRGQDVALRCDPISGHVSLFWYQQALGQGPEFLTYFQNEAQLDKSGLPSDRFFAERPEGSVSTLKIQRTQQEDSAVYLCASSPRLATFSTDTQYFGPGTRLTVL.

This rearrangement joins TRBV21-1 to TRBJ1-2; no DNA check was done on the table's D call, TRBD1. TRBV21-1 is shown as a pseudogene. The CDR3 length is 16 residues. CDR3 DNA sequence: TGTGCCAGCAGAAAAAGGGGGAGCGTCCCTAACTATGGCTACACCTTC. It specifies CASRKRGSVPNYGYTF.

The V gene is TRBV27, the J gene TRBJ2-1, with D perhaps matching TRBD2 (5 bases). Germline V gene data show CDR1 as MNHEY and CDR2 as SMNVEV (reference sequence). V was pared by 0 bases and J by 10 bases, with 10 bases between. This CDR3 is built from 13 residues. CDR3 in amino acids: CASSLSPGSEQFF. For the CDR3, the DNA is TGTGCCAGCAGTTTATCCCCGGGATCCGAGCAGTTCTTC.

There are a few counts of this clonotype. J is TRBJ2-7 and V is TRBV30; D possibly matches TRBD1 or TRBD2 (5 bases each). V lost 8 bases and J lost 2, with 16 bases in between. Germline CDR1 reads GTSNPN; CDR2 reads SVGIG (reference sequence). The CDR3 runs to 13 residues. The CDR3 nucleotides read TGTGCCCCTTTCGGGGCCCCACCCTACGAGCAGTACTTC. Translating gives CAPFGAPPYEQYF. Full variable domain (remainder filled in from reference TRBV30 and TRBJ2-7): SQTIHQWPATLVQPVGSPLSLECTVEGTSNPNLYWYRQAAGRGLQLLFYSVGIGQISSEVPQNLSASRPQDRQFILSSKKLLLSDSGFYLCAPFGAPPYEQYFGPGTRLTVT.

In DNA, the CDR3 is TGTGCCAGCAGTCGCGGGATCCCCCAAGAGACCCAGTACTTC. Translation: CASSRGIPQETQYF. This rearrangement joins TRBV12-3 or TRBV12-4 to TRBJ2-5, with D perhaps TRBD2 (6 bases). Trimming pared 5 bases from V and 1 base from J, leaving 11 bases between. This CDR3 region has 14 residues.

The gene calls are TRBV9 and TRBJ2-1, with 7 nucleotides matching TRBD2. Unmatched junction bases numbered 5, after V lost 0 bases and J lost 5 bases. The germline gives CDR1 SGDLS, CDR2 YYNGEE. The CDR3 spans 15 residues. CDR3 DNA sequence: TGTGCCAGCAGCGTAGGCGGGAGCCGCGACAATGAGCAGTTCTTC. It codes for CASSVGGSRDNEQFF.

CDR3 protein: CASSRLRDLTNTGELFF. The CDR3 DNA sequence: TGTGCCAGCAGTCGCCTGAGGGACCTCACGAACACCGGGGAGCTGTTTTTT. The V gene is TRBV12-3 or TRBV12-4, the J gene TRBJ2-2; the D call may be TRBD1 or TRBD2 (5 bases each). Between the trimmed V and J ends, which lost 5 bases and 0 bases, there was a span of 16 bases. This CDR3 is built from 17 residues.

This rearrangement joins TRBV9 to TRBJ1-1, with 7 bases that match TRBD1. Per germline, CDR1 SGDLS and CDR2 YYNGEE. The CDR3 runs 15 residues. V shed 2 bases, J shed 1 base, and the junction held 5 bases outside the gene matches. CDR3 protein: CASSVGGQSNTEAFF. CDR3 nucleotides: TGTGCCAGCAGCGTTGGGGGACAGTCGAACACTGAAGCTTTCTTT.

This chain connects TRBV6-2 or TRBV6-3 to TRBJ2-7; TRBD2 agrees at 10 bases. This CDR3 is 14 amino acids long. CDR1 and CDR2 (germline): MNHEY, SVGEGT. V was pared by 7 bases and J by 3 bases, with 6 bases of the junction left unmatched. CDR3 residues: CASTKRGGDYEQYF. The CDR3 DNA sequence: TGTGCCAGCACCAAGCGGGGGGGTGACTACGAGCAGTACTTC.

This clonotype has just a few counts. The chain joins TRBV27 to TRBJ2-7; D is ambiguous. Per germline, CDR1 MNHEY and CDR2 SMNVEV (reference sequence). CDR3 length: 15 residues. The ends were cut back, 5 bases at V and 3 bases at J, with 17 bases in the middle. CDR3 in DNA: TGTGCCAGCAGTCGAAAAGGGCAAGGTCACTACGAGCAGTACTTC. It translates to CASSRKGQGHYEQYF.

This clonotype was seen a few times. This rearrangement joins TRBV20-1 to TRBJ1-2; no clear D. This CDR3 is built from 17 residues. CDR1 and CDR2 from the germline V gene are DFQATT and SNEGSKA (reference sequence). Between the trimmed V and J ends, which lost 1 base and 2 bases, there was a span of 20 bases. In DNA form, the CDR3 reads TGCAGTGCTAGAGCCAACGTACACAGCCGGATCAACTATGGCTACACCTTC. Protein: CSARANVHSRINYGYTF.

This clonotype was seen a few times. The V and J genes are TRBV9 and TRBJ2-3, with 11 bases identical to TRBD2. The V and J ends lost 2 bases and 0 bases, in that order; junction bases with no gene match: 8. Germline CDR1 reads SGDLS; CDR2 reads YYNGEE. The CDR3 totals 18 residues. This CDR3 reads CASSVGTSGFKSTDTQYF. The CDR3 DNA reads TGTGCCAGCAGCGTGGGGACTAGCGGTTTTAAGAGCACAGATACGCAGTATTTT.

This clonotype was observed a few times. This chain joins TRBV12-3 or TRBV12-4 and TRBJ2-1; TRBD2 aligns across 7 bases. V lost 1 base to trimming and J lost 4 bases; unmatched junction nucleotides: 7. CDR3 length: 16 amino acids. The CDR3 is CASSLGPPGGYNEQFF. Here the CDR3 DNA reads TGTGCCAGCAGTTTAGGTCCCCCGGGAGGTTACAATGAGCAGTTCTTC.

This chain connects TRBV5-1 to TRBJ1-3; TRBD1 is a possible D gene (6 bases). The CDR3 is made up of 16 amino acids. Trimming took off 10 bases at V and 1 base at J, with 21 bases between the two ends. CDR1 is SGHRS and CDR2 is YFSETQ in the germline V gene. The CDR3 DNA is TGCGCCTGGTGGGGGGCCGGGGCGAGGTCTGGAAACACCATATATTTT. Translation: CAWWGAGARSGNTIYF.